Here is one TCR beta chain with its context. Its specificity is unknown. It was RNA transcripts that yielded the amplified TCR beta CDR3 regions. A set of HTBI primers served as the primers for a first-round RT-PCR of the TCR CDR3. Each CDR3 protein is one row after TCRdb ran MiXCR on the multiplex PCR reads. Of a few hundred thousand distinct CDR3 sequences in the sample, over 15% were seen once. The data were taken from a study of T cells in Graves' hyperthyroidism and ophthalmopathy. Study-wide points: Model-based prediction identified ophthalmopathy a median roughly 5.9 months prior to its onset.

Each diagnosis was grounded in clinical symptoms, serum thyroxine and TRAb, thyroid ultrasound, and orbital computed tomography. Germline V gene sequence: CDR1 SGHRS, CDR2 YFSETQ. The CDR3 contains 17 residues. V lost 4 bases to trimming and J lost 0 bases, with 17 bases between them. The receptor comes from a woman aged 18-29 years with Graves' hyperthyroidism. This rearrangement joins TRBV5-1 to TRBJ1-3; D is unclear. The source material was blood. The CDR3 region is CASSPSVKTFSGNTIYF. CDR3 sequence (DNA): TGCGCCAGCAGCCCCTCAGTCAAGACTTTCTCTGGAAACACCATATATTTT. Complete variable domain (other parts from reference TRBV5-1 and TRBJ1-3): KAGVTQTPRYLIKTRGQQVTLSCSPISGHRSVSWYQQTPGQGLQFLFEYFSETQRNKGNFPGRFSGRQFSNSRSEMNVSTLELGDSALYLCASSPSVKTFSGNTIYFGEGSWLTVV.